This is a list of T cell receptor beta chains from one sample in a study of glioma-infiltrating T cells after dendritic cell vaccination. Here immunoSEQ multiplex PCR was the method, and the copy in TCRdb shows in-frame clones only, minus some. The sample has approximately 82,000 clones; roughly 90% are singletons. The sample in question was blood, obtained before dendritic cell vaccination. Receptor source: a human donor with glioblastoma. Both conserved end residues are trimmed from each CDR3. Rows give clone size only sometimes, using once, few, many, or a class for an expanded clone.

v_gene: TRBV7-9
j_gene: TRBJ2-7
abundance: -
CDR3aa: ASSSLAGGYEQY

v_gene: TRBV9
j_gene: TRBJ2-2
abundance: -
CDR3aa: ASSVGSSGATGELF

v_gene: TRBV19
j_gene: TRBJ2-7
abundance: -
CDR3aa: ASRGTGAYEQY

v_gene: TRBV5-6
j_gene: TRBJ1-5
abundance: -
CDR3aa: ASSLGQGIGQPQH

v_gene: TRBV5-1
j_gene: TRBJ1-1
abundance: -
CDR3aa: ASSLNLNRVTEAF

v_gene: TRBV2
j_gene: TRBJ2-7
abundance: -
CDR3aa: ASSDGQGFEQY

v_gene: TRBV6-1
j_gene: TRBJ1-4
abundance: -
CDR3aa: ASGGPGQSNEKLF

v_gene: TRBV18
j_gene: TRBJ2-1
abundance: -
CDR3aa: ASSPLSGRYNEQF

v_gene: TRBV19
j_gene: TRBJ2-5
abundance: once
CDR3aa: ASSRGGETQY

v_gene: TRBV29-1
j_gene: TRBJ2-1
abundance: -
CDR3aa: STRDFRYNEQF